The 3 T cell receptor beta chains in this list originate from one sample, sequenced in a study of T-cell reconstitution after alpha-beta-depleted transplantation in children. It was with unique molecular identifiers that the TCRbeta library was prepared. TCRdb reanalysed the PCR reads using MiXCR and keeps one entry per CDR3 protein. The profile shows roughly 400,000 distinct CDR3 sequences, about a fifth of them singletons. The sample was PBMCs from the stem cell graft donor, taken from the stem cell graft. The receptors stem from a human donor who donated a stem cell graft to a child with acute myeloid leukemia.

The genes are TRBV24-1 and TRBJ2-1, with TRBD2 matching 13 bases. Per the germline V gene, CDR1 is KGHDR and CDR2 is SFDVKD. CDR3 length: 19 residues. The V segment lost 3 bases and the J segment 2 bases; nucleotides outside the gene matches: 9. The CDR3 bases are TGTGCCACCAGTGATCGCCGAGGGGGACTAGCGGGGCCCTACAATGAGCAGTTCTTC. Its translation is CATSDRRGGLAGPYNEQFF.

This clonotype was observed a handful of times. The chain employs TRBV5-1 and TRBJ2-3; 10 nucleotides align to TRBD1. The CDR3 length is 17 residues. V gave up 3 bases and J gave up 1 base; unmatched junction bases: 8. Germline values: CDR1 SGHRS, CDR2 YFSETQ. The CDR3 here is CASSYRTGGSGTDTQYF. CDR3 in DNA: TGCGCCAGCAGCTACAGGACAGGGGGATCGGGCACAGATACGCAGTATTTT.

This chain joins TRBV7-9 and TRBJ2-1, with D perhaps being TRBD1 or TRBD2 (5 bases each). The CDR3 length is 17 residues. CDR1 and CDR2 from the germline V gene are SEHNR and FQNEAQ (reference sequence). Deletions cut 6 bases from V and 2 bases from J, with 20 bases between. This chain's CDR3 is CASRPPVWGITYNEQFF. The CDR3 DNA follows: TGTGCCAGCAGACCCCCCGTTTGGGGGATAACCTACAATGAGCAGTTCTTC.